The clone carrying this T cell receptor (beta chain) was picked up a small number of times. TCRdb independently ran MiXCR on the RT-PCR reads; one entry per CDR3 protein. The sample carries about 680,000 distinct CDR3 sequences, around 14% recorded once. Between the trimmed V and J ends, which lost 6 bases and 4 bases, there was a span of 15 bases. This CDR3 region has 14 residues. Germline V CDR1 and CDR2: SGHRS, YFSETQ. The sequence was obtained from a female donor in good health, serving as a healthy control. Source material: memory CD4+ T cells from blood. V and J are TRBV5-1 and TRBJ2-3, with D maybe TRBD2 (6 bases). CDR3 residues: CASTPEGSSDTQYF. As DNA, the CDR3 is TGCGCCAGCACCCCGGAGGGGTCTTCAGATACGCAGTATTTT.